These 19 T cell receptor beta chains were sequenced from one sample in a study of CD8 T cells in ankylosing spondylitis. In TCRdb, the 5' RACE reads were re-called with MiXCR into one record per CDR3 protein. The sample records 250,000 to 300,000 distinct CDR3 sequences, 20% being singletons. The sample comprised blood, either unsorted or a sorted T cell fraction (not recorded which). These receptors came from a male donor with ankylosing spondylitis or in good health (not recorded which).

Remarks on this clonotype: The junction shows a germline mismatch at one end, possibly a read error. V usage is TRBV11-2 and J usage is TRBJ2-1; 12 bases line up with TRBD2. The CDR3 loop spans 15 amino acids. Germline lookup yields CDR1 SGHAT and CDR2 FQNNGV. CDR3 residues: CVSSSGLAGYNEQFF. CDR3 nucleotide sequence: TGTGTCAGCAGCTCGGGACTAGCGGGCTACAATGAGCAGTTCTTC.

A few counts support this clonotype. The genes are TRBV3-1 and TRBJ1-5; D uncertain. Trimming removed 0 bases at V and 5 bases at J, with 11 bases between. This CDR3 has 15 amino acids. Per germline, CDR1 LGHDT and CDR2 YNNKEL (reference sequence). In nucleotides, the CDR3 is TGTGCCAGCAGCCAAGATGGACTAGGCTATCAGCCCCAGCATTTT. Translation: CASSQDGLGYQPQHF.

A few counts support this clonotype. The rearrangement joins TRBV15 to TRBJ1-4, with TRBD1 matching over 7 bases. The CDR3 sequence is 14 residues long. The V and J ends lost 3 bases and 7 bases, in that order; junction bases with no gene match: 5. Germline CDR1 and CDR2: LNHNV and YYDKDF (reference sequence). The CDR3 nucleotides are TGTGCCACCAGCAGCGACAGGGAGCCTGAAAAACTGTTTTTT. Protein sequence: CATSSDREPEKLFF.

In this sample, this clonotype turned up a few times. The chain carries TRBV12-3 or TRBV12-4 and TRBJ2-1, with 8 bases fitting TRBD1. With V trimmed by 3 bases and J by 6 bases, 7 bases remained unmatched. The length of the CDR3 is 15 residues. CDR3 sequence: CASSFDRGPLNEQFF. In DNA form, the CDR3 reads TGTGCCAGCAGTTTTGACAGGGGACCCCTCAATGAGCAGTTCTTC.

There are many counts of this clonotype. The chain is built from TRBV12-3 or TRBV12-4 and TRBJ2-2; D perhaps matches TRBD2 (6 bases). The CDR3 is 12 residues long. V lost 3 bases to trimming and J lost 11 bases, with 10 bases between them. CDR3 in DNA: TGTGCCAGCAGTTTCGGGGGACGAGAGCTGTTTTTT. This gives the protein CASSFGGRELFF.

This clonotype was observed at least ten times. V usage is TRBV20-1 and J usage is TRBJ2-1; D is undetermined. Per germline, CDR1 DFQATT and CDR2 SNEGSKA (reference sequence). Trimming cost V 3 bases and J 6 bases, with 9 bases left between them. The CDR3 sequence is 12 residues long. CDR3 bases: TGCAGTGCTAGCAAACTAACCAATGAGCAGTTCTTC. Residues: CSASKLTNEQFF.

The chain combines TRBV11-2 with TRBJ2-2; 9 bases align to TRBD1. In germline, CDR1 is SGHAT, CDR2 FQNNGV. After removal of 3 bases from V and 0 bases from J, the junction contained 11 bases not matched to a gene. This CDR3 spans 19 amino acids. The CDR3 bases are TGTGCCAGCAGCTTCCCGGACAGGGGACCAATAACGAACACCGGGGAGCTGTTTTTT. This gives the protein CASSFPDRGPITNTGELFF.

The chain recombines TRBV5-1 with TRBJ2-6; D might be TRBD1 (6 bases). The CDR3 totals 15 residues. From germline, CDR1 is SGHRS and CDR2 YFSETQ. V was trimmed by 4 bases and J by 3 bases, leaving 11 bases between them. CDR3 in DNA: TGCGCCAGCAGCCTCCAGGGGATTGGGGCCAACGTCCTGACTTTC. Translating it yields CASSLQGIGANVLTF.

The rearrangement joins TRBV5-1 to TRBJ2-3, with 8 bases lining up with TRBD2. CDR1 SGHRS and CDR2 YFSETQ come from the germline V gene. CDR3 length: 16 amino acids. The trim removed 6 bases at V and 1 base at J, leaving 10 bases unmatched. Written as DNA, the CDR3 is TGCGCCAGCAAGACTAGCGTCCGTGGCGGCACAGATACGCAGTATTTT. As protein: CASKTSVRGGTDTQYF.

The chain's CDR3 is CASSPDFPANEKLFF. The CDR3 nucleotides read TGTGCCAGCTCACCGGACTTTCCGGCTAATGAAAAACTGTTTTTT. The V call is TRBV18, the J call TRBJ1-4; the D is unclear. Deletions cut 3 bases from V and 3 bases from J, with 11 bases between. Per the germline V gene, CDR1 is KGHSH and CDR2 is LQKENI. The CDR3 has 15 residues.

The chain recombines TRBV12-3 or TRBV12-4 with TRBJ2-1; tentatively, D is TRBD2 (5 bases). The V and J ends lost 5 bases and 4 bases respectively, with 12 bases between them. The CDR3 sequence is 14 residues long. This chain's CDR3 is CASSPGRRYNEQFF. As DNA, the CDR3 is TGTGCCAGCAGTCCGGGAAGAAGATACAATGAGCAGTTCTTC.

Ten or more counts support this clonotype. The V and J genes are TRBV24-1 and TRBJ2-1, with TRBD2 matching 11 bases. Trimming at V came to 3 bases and at J to 6 bases, leaving 3 bases not matched to a gene. This CDR3 is 15 amino acids long. Germline V gene data show CDR1 as KGHDR and CDR2 as SFDVKD. CDR3 sequence: CATSDTTSGTNEQFF. The CDR3 DNA reads as TGTGCCACCAGTGATACGACTAGCGGGACCAATGAGCAGTTCTTC.

The chain joins TRBV18 to TRBJ2-3; D is possibly TRBD2 (5 bases). The CDR3 has 15 amino acids. The V gene's germline CDR1 is KGHSH and CDR2 LQKENI. V lost 2 bases and J 6 bases, leaving 15 bases between the germline ends. The CDR3 loop reads CASSPRWGDEDTQYF. As DNA, the CDR3 is TGTGCCAGCTCACCAAGGTGGGGAGATGAGGATACGCAGTATTTT.

This clonotype was detected only a few times. The rearrangement joins TRBV25-1 to TRBJ2-7; D unclear. V lost 7 bases to trimming and J lost 8 bases, with 18 bases between them. Looked up from germline, CDR1 is MGHDK and CDR2 is SYGVNS. The CDR3 extends over 13 amino acids. The CDR3 sequence is CASKTDQPGKQYV. CDR3 nucleotide sequence: TGTGCCAGCAAGACTGATCAACCGGGTAAGCAGTACGTC.

The rearrangement uses TRBV5-1 and TRBJ2-3; either TRBD1 or TRBD2 may supply D (5 bases each). Looked up from germline, CDR1 is SGHRS and CDR2 is YFSETQ. V dropped 5 bases and J dropped 2 bases, with 9 bases sitting between them. This CDR3 contains 13 residues. The CDR3 region has the DNA TGCGCCAGCAGAATGGGACCCACAGATACGCAGTATTTT. It is translated as CASRMGPTDTQYF.

The chain employs TRBV20-1 and TRBJ2-1; 7 nucleotides line up with TRBD1. Germline loops: CDR1 DFQATT, CDR2 SNEGSKA (reference sequence). The V segment lost 5 bases and the J segment 12 bases; nucleotides outside the gene matches: 22. The CDR3 runs 16 residues. The CDR3 region has the DNA TGCAGTGCTTCGAGCTCCCGGGACAGCGCTGGTAGGGCGCAGTTCTTC. Protein: CSASSSRDSAGRAQFF.

Only a few counts were recorded for this clonotype. This chain uses TRBV12-3 or TRBV12-4 with TRBJ2-1; perhaps TRBD2 as D (6 bases). V was pared by 3 bases and J by 7 bases, with 13 bases between. The CDR3 contains 14 residues. The CDR3 nucleotides read TGTGCCAGCAGTTTTGCGGGGTCGAAGAATGAGCAGTTCTTC. Translation gives CASSFAGSKNEQFF.

V and J are TRBV2 and TRBJ1-5; D perhaps matches TRBD1 (6 bases). Trimming cost V 7 bases and J 6 bases, with 19 bases left between them. The CDR3 runs to 15 residues. The germline V gene has CDR1 SNHLY and CDR2 FYNNEI. CDR3 sequence: CASTAGTPGGQPQHF. The CDR3, as DNA: TGTGCCAGCACAGCCGGGACACCAGGAGGTCAGCCCCAGCATTTT.

The chain recombines TRBV29-1 with TRBJ1-1, with no clear D. With 4 bases removed from V and 6 bases from J, the gap between germline ends came to 9 bases. The CDR3 length is 11 residues. From germline, CDR1 is SQVTM and CDR2 ANQGSEA. The CDR3 here is CSVVRVPEAFF. CDR3 DNA sequence: TGCAGCGTTGTCAGAGTCCCTGAAGCTTTCTTT.